These T cell receptor beta chains were read from a single sample in a study of early T cells in non-severe SARS-CoV-2 infection. TCRdb used MiXCR to reprocess the 5' RACE reads, holding one entry per CDR3 protein. This table has about 80,000 distinct CDR3 sequences, 12% appearing once. The sample comprised whole blood. These receptors all come from an adult who was a healthcare worker with PCR-confirmed SARS-CoV-2 infection or an uninfected control (not recorded which). The CDR3 runs from the conserved cysteine through the conserved F or W. D genes are given only for firm matches. Only some rows state a clone size, as once, few, many or a class for expanded clones.

D: NA
V: TRBV18
J: TRBJ1-2
size: few
CDR3: CASSRGIYGYTF
DNA: TGTGCCAGCTCACGGGGAATCTATGGCTACACCTTC

D: NA
V: TRBV6-5
J: TRBJ2-5
size: many
CDR3: CASSPPGQETQYF
DNA: TGTGCCAGCAGCCCACCGGGGCAAGAGACCCAGTACTTC

D: NA
V: TRBV15
J: TRBJ1-5
size: many
CDR3: CATSRDGVGQPQHF
DNA: TGTGCCACCAGCAGAGATGGGGTCGGACAGCCCCAGCATTTT

D: NA
V: TRBV9
J: TRBJ2-2
size: many
CDR3: CASSVEGASTGELFF
DNA: TGTGCCAGCAGCGTAGAAGGAGCGAGCACCGGGGAGCTGTTTTTT

D: TRBD2
V: TRBV9
J: TRBJ2-3
size: many
CDR3: CASSRLAGSTDTQYF
DNA: TGTGCCAGCAGCCGACTAGCGGGAAGCACAGATACGCAGTATTTT

D: NA
V: TRBV30
J: TRBJ2-5
size: NA
CDR3: CAWSDYETQYF
DNA: TGTGCCTGGAGTGATTACGAGACCCAGTACTTC

D: TRBD2
V: TRBV28
J: TRBJ2-7
size: few
CDR3: CAILKGGTSYEQYF
DNA: TGTGCCATCCTCAAGGGAGGGACCTCCTACGAGCAGTACTTC

D: NA
V: TRBV19
J: TRBJ1-2
size: NA
CDR3: CASSRSPPGYGYTF
DNA: TGTGCCAGTAGTAGGTCTCCACCAGGCTATGGCTACACCTTC

D: TRBD2
V: TRBV3-1
J: TRBJ2-5
size: few
CDR3: CASSQVMAGGPMEETQYF
DNA: TGTGCCAGCAGCCAAGTCATGGCGGGAGGGCCGATGGAGGAGACCCAGTACTTC

D: TRBD1
V: TRBV5-1
J: TRBJ1-1
size: NA
CDR3: CASTLTGGVWTEAFF
DNA: TGCGCCAGCACCCTGACAGGGGGCGTTTGGACTGAAGCTTTCTTT

D: NA
V: TRBV5-5
J: TRBJ1-4
size: once
CDR3: CASSSLPGIDEKLFF
DNA: TGTGCCAGCAGCTCCCTCCCGGGAATCGATGAAAAACTGTTTTTT

D: NA
V: TRBV3-1
J: TRBJ2-4
size: few
CDR3: CASSQENGQCYF
DNA: TGTGCCAGCAGCCAAGAAAACGGCCAATGTTACTTC

D: NA
V: TRBV2
J: TRBJ2-7
size: NA
CDR3: CASSEDRQYNEQYF
DNA: TGTGCCAGCAGTGAAGATCGACAGTACAACGAGCAGTACTTC

D: NA
V: TRBV20-1
J: TRBJ1-1
size: few
CDR3: CSARARPEAFF
DNA: TGCAGTGCTAGAGCCCGCCCTGAAGCTTTCTTT

D: NA
V: TRBV28
J: TRBJ2-1
size: many
CDR3: CASGEEDSYNEQFF
DNA: TGTGCCAGCGGGGAAGAAGACTCCTACAATGAGCAGTTCTTC

D: TRBD2
V: TRBV5-1
J: TRBJ2-2
size: few
CDR3: CASSLTTSGNTGELFF
DNA: TGCGCCAGCAGCTTGACTACTAGCGGAAACACCGGGGAGCTGTTTTTT

D: NA
V: TRBV2
J: TRBJ1-5
size: few
CDR3: CASSGQVGNQPQHF
DNA: TGTGCCAGCAGTGGCCAGGTCGGCAATCAGCCCCAGCATTTT

D: TRBD2
V: TRBV20-1
J: TRBJ2-1
size: few
CDR3: CSAHSSSGNYNEQFF
DNA: TGCAGTGCCCACTCGTCTAGCGGGAACTACAATGAGCAGTTCTTC

D: TRBD1
V: TRBV11-2
J: TRBJ2-3
size: few
CDR3: CASSMTGGTDTQYF
DNA: TGTGCCAGCAGCATGACAGGGGGCACAGATACGCAGTATTTT

D: NA
V: TRBV29-1
J: TRBJ2-5
size: few
CDR3: CSGKGVEETQYF
DNA: TGCAGCGGGAAAGGGGTGGAAGAGACCCAGTACTTC

D: NA
V: TRBV12-3/TRBV12-4
J: TRBJ2-7
size: NA
CDR3: CASSPPTSWEQYF
DNA: TGTGCCAGCAGTCCCCCGACTAGTTGGGAGCAGTACTTC

D: NA
V: TRBV7-2
J: TRBJ2-3
size: NA
CDR3: CASSPGQTDTQYF
DNA: TGTGCCAGCAGCCCCGGACAGACAGATACGCAGTATTTT

D: NA
V: TRBV20-1
J: TRBJ1-2
size: few
CDR3: CSAKGQGPGYTF
DNA: TGCAGTGCTAAGGGACAAGGCCCGGGCTACACCTTC

D: TRBD1
V: TRBV18
J: TRBJ1-1
size: few
CDR3: CASSPVGQGRLTEAFF
DNA: TGTGCCAGCTCACCCGTGGGACAGGGTCGCCTCACTGAAGCTTTCTTT

D: NA
V: TRBV7-9
J: TRBJ2-1
size: many
CDR3: CASSLSEQFF
DNA: TGTGCCAGCAGTTTAAGTGAGCAGTTCTTC

D: NA
V: TRBV14
J: TRBJ2-7
size: few
CDR3: CASSLALPYEQYF
DNA: TGTGCCAGCAGCCTGGCCCTTCCCTACGAGCAGTACTTC

D: TRBD2
V: TRBV20-1
J: TRBJ2-7
size: NA
CDR3: CSARRVGLAGDEQYF
DNA: TGCAGTGCTAGACGGGTTGGACTAGCGGGAGACGAGCAGTACTTC

D: TRBD2
V: TRBV4-1
J: TRBJ2-1
size: once
CDR3: CASSSTSSGITGIEQFF
DNA: TGCGCCAGCAGCTCTACCTCTAGCGGGATTACCGGCATTGAGCAGTTCTTC

D: NA
V: TRBV28
J: TRBJ2-7
size: few
CDR3: CASSQPGVYEQYF
DNA: TGTGCCAGCAGCCAGCCAGGGGTATACGAGCAGTACTTC

D: TRBD2
V: TRBV14
J: TRBJ2-7
size: few
CDR3: CASSHSPGLAGPSSYEQYF
DNA: TGTGCCAGCAGCCATTCCCCGGGACTAGCGGGACCGAGCTCCTACGAGCAGTACTTC

D: TRBD1
V: TRBV28
J: TRBJ1-6
size: few
CDR3: CASSLSGQGAKSPLHF
DNA: TGTGCCAGCAGTTTATCGGGACAGGGGGCCAAATCACCCCTCCACTTT

D: NA
V: TRBV2
J: TRBJ1-6
size: NA
CDR3: CAGDGNSPLHF
DNA: TGTGCCGGAGATGGGAATTCACCCCTCCACTTT

D: NA
V: TRBV28
J: TRBJ2-6
size: many
CDR3: CVCSGANVLTF
DNA: TGTGTGTGCTCTGGGGCCAACGTCCTGACTTTC

D: NA
V: TRBV12-3/TRBV12-4
J: TRBJ2-3
size: NA
CDR3: CASSPQGDTQYF
DNA: TGTGCCAGCAGTCCACAGGGTGATACGCAGTATTTT

D: NA
V: TRBV5-5
J: TRBJ2-3
size: NA
CDR3: CASSPRASASGTDTQYF
DNA: TGTGCCAGCAGCCCTCGTGCTAGCGCCTCGGGCACAGATACGCAGTATTTT

D: NA
V: TRBV7-6
J: TRBJ2-1
size: NA
CDR3: CASSLAGHNKQFF
DNA: TGTGCCAGCAGCTTAGCGGGTCACAATAAGCAGTTCTTC

D: TRBD1
V: TRBV6-5
J: TRBJ2-3
size: many
CDR3: CASSYSTGESFGPDTQYF
DNA: TGTGCCAGCAGTTACTCGACAGGGGAATCTTTCGGGCCAGATACGCAGTATTTT

D: TRBD2
V: TRBV20-1
J: TRBJ2-1
size: many
CDR3: CSARAAGLILHEQFF
DNA: TGCAGTGCTAGAGCGGCGGGACTAATCCTGCATGAGCAGTTCTTC

D: TRBD1
V: TRBV27
J: TRBJ2-1
size: few
CDR3: CASSQWTGNNEQFF
DNA: TGTGCCAGCAGTCAATGGACAGGAAACAATGAGCAGTTCTTC

D: TRBD2
V: TRBV20-1
J: TRBJ2-1
size: few
CDR3: CSAPPGTSGNEEQFF
DNA: TGCAGTGCCCCACCGGGGACTAGCGGGAATGAGGAGCAGTTCTTC

D: TRBD2
V: TRBV28
J: TRBJ2-1
size: few
CDR3: CASRSPAGRDEQFF
DNA: TGTGCCAGCAGGTCCCCAGCGGGGAGGGATGAGCAGTTCTTC

D: NA
V: TRBV5-8
J: TRBJ1-2
size: few
CDR3: CASMGTNYGYTF
DNA: TGTGCCAGCATGGGGACTAACTATGGCTACACCTTC

D: NA
V: TRBV7-6
J: TRBJ2-5
size: few
CDR3: CASSFGTSQETQYF
DNA: TGTGCCAGCAGCTTCGGGACTTCCCAAGAGACCCAGTACTTC

D: NA
V: TRBV2
J: TRBJ2-5
size: NA
CDR3: CASKFQETQYF
DNA: TGTGCCAGCAAGTTCCAAGAGACCCAGTACTTC

D: TRBD1
V: TRBV7-9
J: TRBJ2-1
size: few
CDR3: CASSHPRDRLNEQFF
DNA: TGTGCCAGCAGCCACCCCCGGGACAGGTTAAATGAGCAGTTCTTC

D: NA
V: TRBV20-1
J: TRBJ1-2
size: NA
CDR3: CSASDWGANYGYTF
DNA: TGCAGTGCTTCCGACTGGGGGGCTAACTATGGCTACACCTTC

D: NA
V: TRBV28
J: TRBJ2-7
size: NA
CDR3: CASTLSWVSYEQYF
DNA: TGTGCCAGCACCTTATCCTGGGTGTCCTACGAGCAGTACTTC

D: NA
V: TRBV20-1
J: TRBJ2-1
size: NA
CDR3: CSAIQGAPRNEQFF
DNA: TGCAGTGCTATACAGGGAGCTCCTCGAAATGAGCAGTTCTTC

D: TRBD1
V: TRBV4-2
J: TRBJ1-5
size: few
CDR3: CASSHRQGNQPQHF
DNA: TGTGCCAGCAGCCACCGACAGGGGAATCAGCCCCAGCATTTT

D: TRBD1
V: TRBV5-1
J: TRBJ2-3
size: many
CDR3: CASSADRVPTDTQYF
DNA: TGCGCCAGCAGCGCGGACAGGGTGCCCACAGATACGCAGTATTTT

D: NA
V: TRBV7-9
J: TRBJ2-7
size: few
CDR3: CASSQRTSYEQYF
DNA: TGTGCCAGCAGCCAGCGGACCTCCTACGAGCAGTACTTC

D: TRBD1
V: TRBV2
J: TRBJ2-3
size: few
CDR3: CASSPGQGAADTQYF
DNA: TGTGCCAGCAGTCCTGGACAGGGGGCGGCAGATACGCAGTATTTT

D: NA
V: TRBV4-2
J: TRBJ1-2
size: many
CDR3: CASSQDLEAFYGYTF
DNA: TGTGCCAGCAGCCAAGATTTAGAAGCGTTCTATGGCTACACCTTC

D: TRBD2
V: TRBV20-1
J: TRBJ2-7
size: NA
CDR3: CSALQLATLLKEQYF
DNA: TGCAGTGCACTTCAACTAGCGACCCTTCTTAAAGAGCAGTACTTC